This record covers a single T cell receptor beta chain. The antigen remains unidentified. J lost 4 bases, V lost 1 base, and 9 bases had no gene match. The CDR3 runs 16 residues. From germline, CDR1 is LNHNV and CDR2 YYDKDF (reference sequence). This sample is drawn from a study of shared clonotypes between healthy human individuals. Study observations and caveats: Represented diversity (both genetic and exposure-history) was limited by the small number of donors.

Several immunoSEQ 96-well plates shared each subset's DNA, each plate a replicate. For sorted subsets, about 190 ng DNA per replicate equaled approximately 30,000 T cell genomes. Authors' methods: ImmunoSEQ yielded junction-only sequences lacking quality scores, so filtering differed. Assay used: immunoSEQ multiplex PCR; TCRdb lists only in-frame clones, some missing. Clone size and the V and J calls come from that table; the DNA yielded D and trimming. The top ten hold 0.37% of the sample, which has approximately 2,300,000 clones, 92% seen once. The specimen was naive CD4+ T cells from PBMCs. Documented subset: CD45RA+ positively selected. The chain recombines TRBV15 with TRBJ1-1, with 7 positions matching TRBD1. The clonotype comes from a man aged 18 to 30 in good health. Some clones in this sample may be carry-over from other donors' samples. CDR3 sequence: CATSRGTGGFVTEAFF. The CDR3 DNA reads as TGTGCCACCAGCAGAGGGACAGGAGGATTTGTCACTGAAGCTTTCTTT.